This T cell receptor beta chain derives from a study of shared clonotypes between healthy human individuals (dated by TCRdb to 2018 to 2020). About the study as a whole: A couple of women and a few men aged 18 to 49 years were included in the cohort. Between about 0.8 and 8.9 billion PBMCs per donor were obtained by leukapheresis. Per donor, three plates each were used for CD4 naive and CD4 memory, two for CD8 naive, and one for CD8 memory. To estimate repertoire size and how much clonotypes are shared between individuals, the study performed deep sequencing of blood TCR repertoires from roughly five healthy adults. To increase sequencing depth and limit assay-specific biases, TCR repertoire library preparation and sequencing were carried out by different laboratories using diverse techniques.

The donors were healthy, HIV-negative adults who had no recently reported acute infections or vaccinations. All donors were Caucasian adults living in Nashville, Tennessee, USA. Magnetic negative selection was used to enrich CD4+ T cells, after which naive cells were positively selected on CD45RA and the negative fraction became the memory subset. After blood collection by leukapheresis, PBMCs were isolated using Ficoll-Histopaque density gradient centrifugation and then cryopreserved in the vapor phase of liquid nitrogen. Analytical flow cytometry was used to check the purity and quantity of each magnetically sorted T cell population. From each sorted fraction, genomic DNA was isolated and quantified by UV absorbance on a Nanodrop 2000c. Summary of the overall study and its limitations: Pairwise subsampling indicated that sequencing depth was expected to affect the degree of clonotype sharing among donors. Compared with non-shared clonotypes, clonotypes shared by all four sorted-subset donors had higher generation probabilities. Naive subsets generally had larger estimated clonotype richness than memory subsets did. Only blood was sampled, and tissue TCR repertoires likely differ from those in blood. Rarefaction of sorted-subset datasets indicated incomplete sequencing despite the large sequencing depth. When a handful of donors were compared, the shared fraction of clonotypes was about 5.2% for naive CD4, 3.5% to 4% for naive CD8, 2% to 2.5% for memory CD4, and 0.4% for memory CD8. Because the study included a small number of donors, the genetic and exposure-history diversity represented was limited.

Using the deep immunoSEQ assay, TCR CDR3 regions were amplified from genomic DNA by multiplex PCR. For each cell subset, the extracted genomic DNA was distributed evenly across all wells of several immunoSEQ 96-well plates, and each plate served as one replicate. Each replicate PCR for sorted subsets received about 210 ng genomic DNA, equal to some 32,000 T cell genomes. The purified libraries were quantified using a Qubit 3.0 fluorometer, sized with a Bioanalyzer 2100, and then quantified again using the KAPA Library Quantification kit. A separate single-read 150-cycle Illumina NextSeq 550 flow cell was used to sequence each immunoSEQ 96-well plate. As for the authors' bioinformatics: Because the immunoSEQ output included only junctional sequences and no quality scores, the filtering could not be the same as the filtering used for full-length reads. To assign V/J genes and CDR3, sequences were annotated against IMGT germline references using PyIR, a Python wrapper for IgBLAST v1.9. Reads with weak V/J assignments (E-value above 1e-6), missing CDR3, stop codons, out-of-frame junctions, or ambiguous translated residues were removed. V3J clonotypes were defined by identical inferred V gene, J gene, and CDR3 amino acid sequence. Percentage overlap between repertoires was calculated by dividing the number of shared unique clonotypes by the size of the smaller repertoire. Three approaches were used to assess repertoire richness: RTK rarefaction, the Chao1 estimator, and Recon v2.1 estimates of unobserved clonotypes. Generation probabilities were computed with OLGA for all TCRbeta clonotypes obtained by the gDNA method from four donors. Sourced from immuneACCESS, this table was stored by TCRdb with only in-frame sequences that have V and J called. A share of the clones is absent; for the studies checked, an unresolved V gene accounts for under half, and the remainder has no known explanation. For V, J and clone size, that table is used; D and trimming come from the DNA. The sample table records a few million clones; approximately 94% of these occur just once. The ten largest clones add up to 0.1% to 0.15% of the sample.

This clone appeared a single time. The antigen this receptor binds is unknown. No quality values exist for individual bases; no much larger clone is one base distant. The origin of this receptor is a man aged 18-30 years in good health. Sequences were obtained from naive CD4+ T cells sorted from blood. In light of the paper, this sample's cell subset or site label describes: CD45RA+ positively selected.

The DNA sequence is as follows: TGCAGCGTTGTGGGGCAGGAAGATGGCTACACCTTC. This codes for CSVVGQEDGYTF. The rearrangement joined TRBV29-1 to TRBJ1-2, with a tentative D gene TRBD1 over 5 matching bases. The CDR3 has 12 amino acids, counting the end cysteine and phenylalanine. Kept here is only the CDR3 DNA, which spans 36 bases and is read in frame from base 1. Between the V and J ends, shortened by 4 bases and 6 bases respectively, the junction contains 12 bases. The germline V gene provides CDR1 SQVTM and CDR2 ANQGSEA.